The 5 T cell receptor beta chains below all came from one sample that was sequenced in a study of metastatic and nonmetastatic thyroid tumors. TCRdb used MiXCR to call clones anew from the PCR reads. The sample has some 4,800 clones; approximately 22% are singletons. All patients were treatment-naive before thyroid surgery. Sequenced input: tumor tissue. The receptor source for this set is a male donor with papillary thyroid cancer or a benign thyroid nodule (not recorded which). Some clones in this sample may be carry-over from other donors' samples.

V usage is TRBV20-1 and J usage is TRBJ2-1; tentatively, D is TRBD1 (5 bases). The CDR3 extends over 13 amino acids. Germline-derived CDR1 and CDR2 are DFQATT and SNEGSKA (reference sequence). Deletions cut 3 bases from V and 9 bases from J, with 15 bases between. CDR3 sequence: CSASRLDQGEQFF. CDR3 nucleotides: TGCAGTGCTAGTCGGCTAGATCAGGGTGAGCAGTTCTTC.

The chain couples TRBV12-3 or TRBV12-4 to TRBJ2-5; 8 bases are a match to TRBD1. After removal of 5 bases from V and 13 bases from J, the junction contained 9 bases not matched to a gene. This CDR3 contains 12 residues. This chain's CDR3 is CASSPRTGLGYF. CDR3 DNA: TGTGCCAGCAGTCCCAGGACAGGGTTGGGGTACTTC.

As for this clone: A clone one base away is much larger, so this may be a read error. The chain uses TRBV2 and TRBJ2-5; no reliable D call. The V end was cut by 9 bases, the J end by 4 bases, with 12 bases between. Germline V lookup: CDR1 SNHLY, CDR2 FYNNEI. This CDR3 contains 12 residues. CDR3 bases: TGTGCCAGTGAGTGTCACCTAGAGACCCAGTACTTC. It is translated as CASECHLETQYF.

This clone was seen many times. The genes are TRBV11-2 and TRBJ2-2; TRBD1 matches 12 bases. The trim removed 5 bases at V and 7 bases at J, leaving 5 bases unmatched. Germline V CDR1 and CDR2: SGHAT, FQNNGV. There are 15 residues in the CDR3. CDR3 region: CASSRDRGLGGELFF. For the CDR3, the DNA is TGTGCCAGCAGCCGGGACAGGGGGCTCGGCGGGGAGCTGTTTTTT.

This clone is large by share. The chain employs TRBV6-1 and TRBJ2-6; D remains ambiguous. V lost 1 base and J lost 1, with 5 bases in between. This CDR3 region has 15 residues. Per germline, CDR1 MNHNS and CDR2 SASEGT. The CDR3 nucleotides are TGTGCCAGCAGTGAAGGGCAGTCTGGGGCCAACGTCCTGACTTTC. Amino acids: CASSEGQSGANVLTF.